These 21 T cell receptor beta chains were sequenced from one sample in a study of beta chain features in type 1 diabetes. The entirety of the isolated RNA underwent reverse transcription, so expressed TCRB transcripts were sequenced. Measured with immunoSEQ multiplex PCR; TCRdb has only the in-frame clones, and not every one. Here the sample spans roughly 290,000 clones, about 7.8% being singletons. Sample: central memory CD4+ T cells from blood. The source is a woman in her late teens or twenties in good health.

In its sample, this clone was seen a few times. V usage is TRBV7-2 and J usage is TRBJ2-3; D is undetermined. Germline V gene data show CDR1 as SGHTA and CDR2 as FQGNSA. Trimming stripped 1 base from V and 0 bases from J, with 8 bases between. The length of the CDR3 is 15 residues. The CDR3 sequence is CASSLEVSSTDTQYF. Here the CDR3 DNA reads TGTGCCAGCAGCTTAGAGGTGTCGAGCACAGATACGCAGTATTTT. Variable domain in full (rest from reference TRBV7-2 and TRBJ2-3): GAGVSQSPSNKVTEKGKDVELRCDPISGHTALYWYRQSLGQGLEFLIYFQGNSAPDKSGLPSDRFSAERTGGSVSTLTIQRTQQEDSAVYLCASSLEVSSTDTQYFGPGTRLTVL.

This chain joins TRBV7-3 and TRBJ2-1, with TRBD2 matching 8 bases. Trimming cost V 2 bases and J 6 bases; bases outside gene matches: 6. Germline lookup yields CDR1 SGHTA and CDR2 FQGTGA. The CDR3 is 15 residues long. The CDR3 reads CASSLQAGEFNEQFF. The CDR3 region has the DNA TGTGCCAGCAGCTTACAAGCGGGGGAATTCAATGAGCAGTTCTTC.

This clone turned up a few times. The chain has TRBV19 and TRBJ1-1; unclear D gene. Germline V gene data show CDR1 as LNHDA and CDR2 as SQIVND (reference sequence). Trimming removed 0 bases from V and 6 bases from J, with 5 bases in between. The CDR3 has 12 residues. The CDR3 loop is CASSIEGAEAFF. CDR3 DNA sequence: TGTGCCAGTAGTATAGAAGGCGCTGAAGCTTTCTTT.

The table lists this clone with many counts. Written as DNA, the CDR3 is TGCAGCGTTGACGTAGGACTTACCAATGAGCAGTTCTTC. Protein: CSVDVGLTNEQFF. V usage is TRBV29-1 and J usage is TRBJ2-1; D possibly corresponds to TRBD2 (5 bases). There are 13 residues in the CDR3. Germline-derived CDR1 and CDR2 are SQVTM and ANQGSEA. Trimming left V 3 bases short and J 6 bases short, with 12 bases between.

This clone came up a few times. The rearrangement links TRBV9 to TRBJ1-2; no reliable D call. CDR1 is SGDLS and CDR2 is YYNGEE in the germline V gene. Trimming left V 3 bases short and J 7 bases short, with 13 bases between. The CDR3 covers 13 residues. CDR3 DNA: TGTGCCAGCAGCGCTGGACGGCAAATTGGCTACACCTTC. This gives the protein CASSAGRQIGYTF.

The table lists this clone with many counts. The V and J genes are TRBV11-3 and TRBJ2-3; D not resolved. This CDR3 spans 12 amino acids. Trimming removed 0 bases from V and 7 bases from J, with 5 bases in between. Germline loops: CDR1 SGHNT, CDR2 YENEEA. The CDR3 DNA reads TGTGCCAGCAGCTTAGAACAGAATACGCAGTATTTT. It yields the protein CASSLEQNTQYF. The variable domain in full, completed from reference TRBV11-3 and TRBJ2-3, reads EAGVVQSPRYKIIEKKQPVAFWCNPISGHNTLYWYLQNLGQGPELLIRYENEEAVDDSQLPKDRFSAERLKGVDSTLKIQPAELGDSAVYLCASSLEQNTQYFGPGTRLTVL.

This clone occurred many times. This rearrangement joins TRBV5-8 to TRBJ2-3, with D perhaps assigned TRBD1 or TRBD2 (7 bases each). This CDR3 has 14 amino acids. The germline V and J ends were trimmed by 10 bases and 0 bases, with 15 bases remaining between them. Germline-derived CDR1 and CDR2 are SGHTS and YDEGEE. CDR3 coding DNA: TGTGCCCGTGGGAGGGGGCTCAGCACAGATACGCAGTATTTT. Its protein product is CARGRGLSTDTQYF.

At least ten counts were recorded for this clone. V and J are TRBV5-6 and TRBJ2-2; D may be TRBD1 (5 bases). Germline V CDR1 and CDR2: SGHDT, YYEEEE. The CDR3 runs to 15 residues. V lost 2 bases and J lost 7, with 15 bases in between. CDR3 sequence reads: CASSFSGLGIGELFF. Here the CDR3 DNA reads TGTGCCAGCAGCTTCTCAGGGTTGGGGATCGGGGAGCTGTTTTTT. The full variable domain, with the rest looked up from reference TRBV5-6 and TRBJ2-2, is DAGVTQSPTHLIKTRGQQVTLRCSPKSGHDTVSWYQQALGQGPQFIFQYYEEEERQRGNFPDRFSGHQFPNYSSELNVNALLLGDSALYLCASSFSGLGIGELFFGEGSRLTVL.

This clone was counted a few times. The chain uses TRBV5-4 and TRBJ2-2; TRBD2 might be the D (5 bases). CDR1 is SGHNT and CDR2 is YYREEE in the germline V gene (reference sequence). V was clipped by 4 bases and J by 7 bases, with 20 bases between them. CDR3 length equals 16 residues. As DNA, the CDR3 is TGTGCCAGCAGCCAAGATCTGGGTCTAGCCCGCGGGGAGCTGTTTTTT. Protein sequence: CASSQDLGLARGELFF.

This clone was observed many times. J is TRBJ1-1 and V is TRBV10-3; D unresolved. With 2 bases removed from V and 3 bases from J, the gap between germline ends came to 7 bases. The germline gives CDR1 ENHRY, CDR2 SYGVKD. This CDR3 spans 13 amino acids. CDR3 DNA: TGTGCCATCAGTGAGGTTGGGGACACTGAAGCTTTCTTT. Encoded protein: CAISEVGDTEAFF.

This clone was counted a few times. The chain has TRBV5-1 and TRBJ1-4; D ambiguous. Germline V gene data show CDR1 as SGHRS and CDR2 as YFSETQ. Trimming took 2 bases from V and 3 from J, leaving 11 bases between them. The CDR3 spans 15 residues. Here the CDR3 reads CASSFKEIPNEKLFF. CDR3 coding DNA: TGCGCCAGCAGCTTCAAGGAAATACCTAATGAAAAACTGTTTTTT.

The V and J genes are TRBV2 and TRBJ1-4; 11 bases are shared with TRBD1. This CDR3 has 18 amino acids. V shed 4 bases, J shed 2 bases, and the junction held 9 bases outside the gene matches. Germline V gene lookup returns CDR1 SNHLY and CDR2 FYNNEI. CDR3 loop: CASSVPWDRGKTNEKLFF. As DNA, the CDR3 is TGTGCCAGCAGTGTTCCGTGGGACAGGGGGAAGACTAATGAAAAACTGTTTTTT. Complete variable domain (other parts from reference TRBV2 and TRBJ1-4): EPEVTQTPSHQVTQMGQEVILRCVPISNHLYFYWYRQILGQKVEFLVSFYNNEISEKSEIFDDQFSVERPDGSNFTLKIRSTKLEDSAMYFCASSVPWDRGKTNEKLFFGSGTQLSVL.

This chain links TRBV18 with TRBJ2-1, with a weak D call TRBD2 (5 bases). V gave up 5 bases and J gave up 5 bases, with 10 bases separating them. CDR3 length: 13 residues. Germline values: CDR1 KGHSH, CDR2 LQKENI. In nucleotides, the CDR3 is TGTGCCAGCTCAGGAGGATTCGACAATGAGCAGTTCTTC. Amino acids: CASSGGFDNEQFF.

Ten or more counts support this clone. This chain joins TRBV9 and TRBJ2-1; TRBD1 matches 7 bases. The germline CDR1 and CDR2 sequences are SGDLS and YYNGEE. The CDR3 spans 14 residues. V dropped 0 bases and J dropped 8; count of bases not matched to a gene: 5. CDR3 sequence (DNA): TGTGCCAGCAGCGTAGCGAGACAGGGCTATGAGCAGTTCTTC. This sequence encodes CASSVARQGYEQFF.

CDR3 protein: CASSLNQETQYF. The DNA of the CDR3 is TGTGCCAGCAGCCTGAACCAAGAGACCCAGTACTTC. The V gene is TRBV11-2, the J gene TRBJ2-5; no definite D call. The germline V gene has CDR1 SGHAT and CDR2 FQNNGV. Trimming shortened V by 5 bases and J by 0 bases, and 4 bases separated the two germline ends. This CDR3 has 12 residues.

The chain recombines TRBV2 with TRBJ2-7; D is perhaps TRBD1 or TRBD2 (5 bases each). Germline lookup yields CDR1 SNHLY and CDR2 FYNNEI. Trimming left V 6 bases short and J 3 bases short, with 12 bases between. The CDR3 runs 13 residues. CDR3 coding DNA: TGTGCCAGCAGCCGGGACCGAGGCTACGAGCAGTACTTC. Its protein is CASSRDRGYEQYF.

This clone was observed a few times. V and J are TRBV7-8 and TRBJ2-3; D is unresolved. The V gene's germline CDR1 is SGHVS and CDR2 FQNEAQ. The CDR3 spans 12 residues. Trimming stripped 5 bases from V and 1 base from J, with 4 bases between. The CDR3 nucleotides are TGTGCCAGCAGCGCCCGCACAGATACGCAGTATTTT. Its translation: CASSARTDTQYF.

The chain joins TRBV4-2 to TRBJ2-5; 7 bases map to TRBD2. The DNA end favors TRBJ2-7, so the J call may be wrong. Germline-derived CDR1 and CDR2 are LGHNA and YNFKEQ. The CDR3 extends over 15 amino acids. The CDR3 here is CASSQEGTTLYEQYF. The CDR3 DNA is TGTGCCAGCAGCCAAGAAGGGACTACCCTCTACGAGCAGTACTTC.

The chain carries TRBV5-1 and TRBJ2-2; 9 positions agree with TRBD1. This CDR3 is built from 14 residues. With V trimmed by 4 bases and J by 6 bases, 4 bases remained unmatched. CDR1 is SGHRS and CDR2 is YFSETQ in the germline V gene. CDR3 sequence: CASSGTGRSGELFF. For the CDR3, the DNA is TGCGCCAGCAGCGGGACAGGGAGGTCCGGGGAGCTGTTTTTT.

A few counts support this clone. The V call is TRBV18, the J call TRBJ1-5, with 9 bases identical to TRBD1. CDR1 KGHSH and CDR2 LQKENI come from the germline V gene. The CDR3 spans 16 residues. The V gene end was trimmed by 5 bases and the J gene end by 2 bases; junction bases not matched to a gene: 7. The CDR3 bases are TGTGCCAGCTCAAGCGGGACAGGGACTGGCAATCAGCCCCAGCATTTT. Amino acids: CASSSGTGTGNQPQHF.

CDR3 sequence (DNA): TGTGCCAGCTCACCGGGACATAAAGATACGCAGTATTTT. Residues: CASSPGHKDTQYF. V and J are TRBV18 and TRBJ2-3; the D gene is possibly TRBD1 (6 bases). In germline, CDR1 is KGHSH, CDR2 LQKENI. The V end was cut by 3 bases, the J end by 5 bases, with 9 bases between. The CDR3 has 13 amino acids.